The rows below give T cell receptor beta chains drawn from one sample of a study of blood T cell repertoires in COVID-19. Clones were sequenced by immunoSEQ multiplex PCR, and TCRdb holds only the in-frame ones, with some missing. The sample includes under 65,000 clones, about 90% of them seen just once. Sequenced sample: peripheral blood. Every receptor here comes from a man older than 75 in a cohort sampled during active COVID-19. Each CDR3 is given with its conserved first and last residue. Each record gives: J gene, CDR3 length, D gene, V gene, clone size, CDR3 protein, CDR3 DNA. D genes are given only for firm matches. Clone size appears in some rows only: once, few, many, or a class for an expanded clone.

j_gene: TRBJ2-7
len: 15
d_gene: -
v_gene: TRBV7-9
abundance: once
CDR3aa: CASSHSLDIYYEQYF
CDR3nt: TGTGCCAGCAGCCACAGCCTCGACATATACTACGAGCAGTACTTC

j_gene: TRBJ1-2
len: 12
d_gene: TRBD1
v_gene: TRBV2
abundance: few
CDR3aa: CASSDGKSRDSF
CDR3nt: TGTGCCAGCAGTGATGGGAAGAGTAGGGACAGCTTC

j_gene: TRBJ1-1
len: 15
d_gene: TRBD1
v_gene: TRBV6-4
abundance: -
CDR3aa: CASSDSGTGDTEAFF
CDR3nt: TGTGCCAGCAGTGACTCAGGGACAGGGGACACTGAAGCTTTCTTT

j_gene: TRBJ2-1
len: 14
d_gene: -
v_gene: TRBV10-3
abundance: -
CDR3aa: CAISDRASEDEQFF
CDR3nt: TGTGCCATCAGTGACCGGGCTAGCGAAGATGAGCAGTTCTTC

j_gene: TRBJ2-3
len: 15
d_gene: -
v_gene: TRBV5-1
abundance: -
CDR3aa: CASSLDGYSTDTQYF
CDR3nt: TGCGCCAGCAGCTTGGACGGTTACAGCACAGATACGCAGTATTTT

j_gene: TRBJ1-2
len: 15
d_gene: TRBD1
v_gene: TRBV19
abundance: few
CDR3aa: CASSPQGARGYGYTF
CDR3nt: TGTGCCAGTAGTCCCCAGGGGGCGCGGGGCTATGGCTACACCTTC

j_gene: TRBJ1-5
len: 14
d_gene: -
v_gene: TRBV18
abundance: once
CDR3aa: CASSPPGTGEPQHF
CDR3nt: TGTGCCAGCTCACCACCGGGGACGGGAGAGCCCCAGCATTTT

j_gene: TRBJ2-1
len: 14
d_gene: -
v_gene: TRBV27
abundance: -
CDR3aa: CASSPRTAYNEQFF
CDR3nt: TGTGCCAGCAGCCCGCGAACAGCCTACAATGAGCAGTTCTTC

j_gene: TRBJ2-5
len: 15
d_gene: TRBD1
v_gene: TRBV7-9
abundance: -
CDR3aa: CASSRWGQTQETQYF
CDR3nt: TGTGCCAGCAGCCGATGGGGACAGACCCAAGAGACCCAGTACTTC

j_gene: TRBJ1-5
len: 13
d_gene: -
v_gene: TRBV27
abundance: few
CDR3aa: CASLGAFNQPQHF
CDR3nt: TGTGCCAGCTTGGGCGCCTTCAATCAGCCCCAGCATTTT

j_gene: TRBJ1-1
len: 13
d_gene: -
v_gene: TRBV28
abundance: -
CDR3aa: CASGGQRHTEAFF
CDR3nt: TGTGCCAGCGGCGGACAGAGGCACACTGAAGCTTTCTTT

j_gene: TRBJ1-2
len: 13
d_gene: TRBD1
v_gene: TRBV5-1
abundance: -
CDR3aa: CASSLSGGYGYTF
CDR3nt: TGCGCCAGCAGTTTATCAGGGGGTTATGGCTACACCTTC

j_gene: TRBJ1-1
len: 14
d_gene: -
v_gene: TRBV11-2
abundance: -
CDR3aa: CASSNGNRGTEAFF
CDR3nt: TGTGCCAGCAGCAATGGGAACCGGGGCACTGAAGCTTTCTTT

j_gene: TRBJ1-2
len: 14
d_gene: -
v_gene: TRBV5-8
abundance: -
CDR3aa: CASSLGGQTYGYTF
CDR3nt: TGTGCCAGCAGCTTGGGGGGGCAGACCTATGGCTACACCTTC

j_gene: TRBJ2-7
len: 18
d_gene: TRBD2
v_gene: TRBV9
abundance: -
CDR3aa: CASSGSWREGRSSYEQYF
CDR3nt: TGTGCCAGCAGCGGGTCCTGGCGGGAGGGCCGAAGCTCCTACGAGCAGTACTTC

j_gene: TRBJ2-2
len: 15
d_gene: TRBD2
v_gene: TRBV28
abundance: -
CDR3aa: CASSSGLAGAGELFF
CDR3nt: TGTGCCAGCAGTTCGGGACTAGCGGGAGCCGGGGAGCTGTTTTTT

j_gene: TRBJ2-5
len: 13
d_gene: -
v_gene: TRBV6-6
abundance: -
CDR3aa: CASSFGLKETQYF
CDR3nt: TGTGCCAGCAGCTTTGGACTCAAAGAGACCCAGTACTTC

j_gene: TRBJ2-2
len: 15
d_gene: TRBD2
v_gene: TRBV9
abundance: -
CDR3aa: CASSVSSGLTGELFF
CDR3nt: TGTGCCAGCAGCGTTTCTAGCGGACTGACCGGGGAGCTGTTTTTT